These T cell receptor beta chains were read from a single sample in a study of T-cell reconstitution after alpha-beta-depleted transplantation in children. TCRdb passed the PCR reads through MiXCR, listing each CDR3 protein once. The table has 360,000 or so distinct CDR3 sequences, approximately 20% seen once. The source material was PBMCs from the stem cell graft donor, sampled from the stem cell graft. The source of these receptors is a human donor who donated a stem cell graft to a child with acute myeloid leukemia. CDR3s leave out the opening cysteine and the closing phenylalanine or tryptophan. Fields, in order: V gene, J gene, CDR3 protein.

v_call: TRBV5-1
j_call: TRBJ1-2
cdr3_aa: ASSHKDSRDYGYT

v_call: TRBV11-2
j_call: TRBJ2-3
cdr3_aa: ASSSLGRGQDTQY

v_call: TRBV29-1
j_call: TRBJ2-2
cdr3_aa: STSGTSPTGELF

v_call: TRBV20-1
j_call: TRBJ2-1
cdr3_aa: SARELAASYNEQF

v_call: TRBV5-1
j_call: TRBJ2-5
cdr3_aa: ASWPLQETQY

v_call: TRBV10-3
j_call: TRBJ2-7
cdr3_aa: AISGTSGRAKYEQY

v_call: TRBV28
j_call: TRBJ2-7
cdr3_aa: ASSLGTRYVEQY

v_call: TRBV7-9
j_call: TRBJ2-3
cdr3_aa: ASSDGGSADTQY

v_call: TRBV20-1
j_call: TRBJ2-3
cdr3_aa: SASQQGVGTDTQY

v_call: TRBV3-1
j_call: TRBJ2-1
cdr3_aa: ASSQGLSSYNEQF

v_call: TRBV12-3/TRBV12-4
j_call: TRBJ1-4
cdr3_aa: ASSLRESEKLF

v_call: TRBV6-9
j_call: TRBJ2-3
cdr3_aa: ATSYFPGQGTDTQY